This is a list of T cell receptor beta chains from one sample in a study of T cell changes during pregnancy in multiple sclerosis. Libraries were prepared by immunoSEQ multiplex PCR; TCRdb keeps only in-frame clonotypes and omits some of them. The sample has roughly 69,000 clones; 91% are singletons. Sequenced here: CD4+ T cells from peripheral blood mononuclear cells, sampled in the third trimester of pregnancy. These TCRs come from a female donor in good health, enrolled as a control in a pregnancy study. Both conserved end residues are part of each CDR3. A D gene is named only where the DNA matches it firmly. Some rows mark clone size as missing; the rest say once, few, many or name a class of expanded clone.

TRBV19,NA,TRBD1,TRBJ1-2,CASSPWGTGGSYGYTF,TGTGCCAGTAGTCCCTGGGGGACAGGGGGATCCTATGGCTACACCTTC
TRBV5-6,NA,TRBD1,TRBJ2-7,CASDGGQGTYEQYF,TGTGCCAGCGATGGCGGACAGGGGACCTACGAGCAGTACTTC
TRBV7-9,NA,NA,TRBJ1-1,CASSFRVMSSTEAFF,TGTGCCAGCAGCTTCAGGGTAATGTCGTCCACTGAAGCTTTCTTT
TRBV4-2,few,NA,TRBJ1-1,CASSQPRSMNTEAFF,TGTGCCAGCAGCCAACCTCGGTCAATGAACACTGAAGCTTTCTTT
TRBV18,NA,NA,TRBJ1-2,CASSPVTVNGYTF,TGTGCCAGCTCACCTGTTACAGTGAACGGCTACACCTTC
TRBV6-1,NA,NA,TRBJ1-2,CASSEGGGGDGVYGYTF,TGTGCCAGCAGTGAAGGTGGAGGGGGGGATGGTGTGTATGGCTACACCTTC
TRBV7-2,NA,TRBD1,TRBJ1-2,CASSATLAGGGYTF,TGTGCCAGCAGCGCAACTTTGGCAGGGGGTGGCTACACCTTC
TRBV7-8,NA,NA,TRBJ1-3,CASSLGLPGSGNTIYF,TGTGCCAGCAGCTTAGGGTTACCGGGTTCTGGAAACACCATATATTTT
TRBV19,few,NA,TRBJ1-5,CASSTTGNQPQHF,TGTGCCAGTAGTACGACAGGTAATCAGCCCCAGCATTTT
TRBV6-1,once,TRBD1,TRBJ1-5,CASWGQPYSNQPQHF,TGTGCCAGCTGGGGACAGCCGTATAGCAATCAGCCCCAGCATTTT
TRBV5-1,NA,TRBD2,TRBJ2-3,CASSGSSGGAVGTQYF,TGCGCCAGCAGCGGTTCTAGCGGGGGGGCCGTGGGTACGCAGTATTTT
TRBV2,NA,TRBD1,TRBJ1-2,CASSEAQGVRWVGYTF,TGTGCCAGCAGTGAAGCGCAGGGGGTACGCTGGGTTGGCTACACCTTC
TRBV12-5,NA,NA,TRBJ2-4,CASGLVPPGHKNIQYF,TGTGCTAGTGGTTTGGTACCCCCAGGGCACAAAAACATTCAGTACTTC
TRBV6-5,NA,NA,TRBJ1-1,CASSYFVPGGRTEAFF,TGTGCCAGCAGTTACTTCGTTCCGGGAGGGAGGACTGAAGCTTTCTTT
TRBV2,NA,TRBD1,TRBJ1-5,CASSVDRAQPQHF,TGTGCCAGCAGTGTGGACAGGGCCCAGCCCCAGCATTTT
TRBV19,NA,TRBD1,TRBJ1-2,CASSSPRRGASYGYTF,TGTGCCAGTAGTTCCCCCCGCAGGGGGGCCTCCTATGGCTACACCTTC
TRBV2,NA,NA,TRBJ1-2,CASSAGSAGYTF,TGTGCCAGCAGTGCGGGGTCCGCTGGCTACACCTTC
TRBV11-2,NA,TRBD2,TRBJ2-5,CASRGLAGGPWETQYF,TGTGCCAGCAGAGGACTAGCGGGGGGACCCTGGGAGACCCAGTACTTC
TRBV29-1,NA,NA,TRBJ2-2,CSVSQGPNTGELFF,TGCAGCGTTAGCCAGGGCCCCAACACCGGGGAGCTGTTTTTT
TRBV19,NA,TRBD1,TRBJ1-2,CATGQGMAHGYTF,TGTGCCACAGGACAGGGAATGGCCCATGGCTACACCTTC
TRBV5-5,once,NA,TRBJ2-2,CASSLLTTLNTGELFF,TGTGCCAGCAGCTTACTAACGACCTTAAACACCGGGGAGCTGTTTTTT
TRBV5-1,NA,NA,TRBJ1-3,CASSQSDTGNTIYF,TGCGCCAGCAGCCAATCGGACACGGGAAACACCATATATTTT
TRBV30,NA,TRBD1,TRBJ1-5,CAWSGGAMTGGGQPQHF,TGTGCCTGGAGTGGGGGGGCTATGACAGGGGGAGGTCAGCCCCAGCATTTT
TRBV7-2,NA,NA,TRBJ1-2,CASSLSRQGSGYTF,TGTGCCAGCAGCTTAAGTCGGCAGGGGAGTGGCTACACCTTC
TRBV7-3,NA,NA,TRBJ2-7,CASSLMVGGTYEQYF,TGTGCCAGCAGCTTAATGGTAGGGGGAACCTACGAGCAGTACTTC
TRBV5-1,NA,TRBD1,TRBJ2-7,CASSSIQGASYEQYF,TGCGCCAGCAGCAGCATACAGGGGGCCTCCTACGAGCAGTACTTC
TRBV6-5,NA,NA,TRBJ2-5,CASSYDPRGAQYF,TGTGCCAGCAGCTACGACCCTAGAGGAGCCCAGTACTTC
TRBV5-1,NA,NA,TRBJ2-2,CASSSTTGNTGELFF,TGCGCCAGCAGCTCGACGACAGGGAACACCGGGGAGCTGTTTTTT
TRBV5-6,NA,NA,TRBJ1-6,CASSLAEDSPLHF,TGTGCCAGCAGCTTGGCTGAGGATTCACCCCTCCACTTT
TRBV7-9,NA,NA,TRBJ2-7,CASSLGASSYEQYF,TGTGCCAGCAGCTTAGGTGCGTCCTCCTACGAGCAGTACTTC
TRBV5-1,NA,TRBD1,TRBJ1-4,CASSLTGGSEKLFF,TGCGCCAGCAGCTTGACAGGGGGCAGTGAAAAACTGTTTTTT
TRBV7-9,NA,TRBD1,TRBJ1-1,CASSPRQGGTEAFF,TGTGCCAGCAGCCCGAGACAGGGTGGGACTGAAGCTTTCTTT
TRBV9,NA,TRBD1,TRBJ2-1,CASSVFEQGASYNEQFF,TGTGCCAGCAGCGTATTCGAACAGGGGGCGAGTTACAATGAGCAGTTCTTC
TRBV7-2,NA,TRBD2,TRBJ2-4,CASSSLGTSGSKNIQYF,TGTGCCAGCAGCTCACTAGGGACTAGCGGGAGCAAAAACATTCAGTACTTC
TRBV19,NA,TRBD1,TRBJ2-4,CASSASRQGRNIQYF,TGTGCCAGTAGTGCTTCGCGACAGGGGCGGAACATTCAGTACTTC
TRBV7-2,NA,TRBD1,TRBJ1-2,CASSHRDRRSYGYTF,TGTGCCAGCAGCCACCGGGACAGGCGTTCCTATGGCTACACCTTC
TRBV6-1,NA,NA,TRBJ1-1,CASSELTQNTEAFF,TGTGCCAGCAGTGAATTAACACAGAACACTGAAGCTTTCTTT
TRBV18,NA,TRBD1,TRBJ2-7,CASSPPGTGAHEQYF,TGTGCCAGCTCACCACCTGGGACAGGGGCCCACGAGCAGTACTTC
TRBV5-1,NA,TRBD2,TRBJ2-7,CASSLEGRGGYF,TGCGCCAGCAGCTTGGAGGGGAGGGGTGGGTACTTC
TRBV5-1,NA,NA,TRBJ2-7,CASSTQVTNEQYF,TGCGCCAGCAGCACACAGGTGACCAACGAGCAGTACTTC
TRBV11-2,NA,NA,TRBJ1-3,CASSLGTLSSGNTIYF,TGTGCCAGCAGCTTAGGGACACTGAGCTCTGGAAACACCATATATTTT
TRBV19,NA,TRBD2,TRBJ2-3,CASSLTSGDTDTQYF,TGTGCCAGTAGTCTCACTAGCGGAGACACAGATACGCAGTATTTT
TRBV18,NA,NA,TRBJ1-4,CASSPRGSPNEKLFF,TGTGCCAGCTCACCGCGCGGCAGCCCTAATGAAAAACTGTTTTTT
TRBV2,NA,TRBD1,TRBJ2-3,CASRNRDRGTDTQYF,TGTGCCAGCAGAAACCGGGACAGGGGCACAGATACGCAGTATTTT
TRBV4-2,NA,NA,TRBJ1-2,CASSQVVRDYGYTF,TGTGCCAGCAGCCAAGTTGTCAGGGACTATGGCTACACCTTC
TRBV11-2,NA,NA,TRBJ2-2,CASSLELVAGELFF,TGTGCCAGCAGCTTAGAACTCGTGGCCGGGGAGCTGTTTTTT